The subject of this entry is one TCR beta chain. As originally analysed: Amplifying reference gene primers gave estimates of nucleated cell counts. Some clones are missing from TCRdb's copy, which holds only in-frame ones; the method was immunoSEQ multiplex PCR. Clone size and the V and J calls come from that table; the DNA yielded D and trimming. The sample has tens of thousands of clones, about 88% seen once; the top ten hold 12%. This specimen belongs to a study of blood T cell repertoires in COVID-19. Study overall: Sites in the United States, Italy and Spain provided acute and convalescent COVID-19 samples. PBMCs, B-cell-depleted T cells, or T cells provided the cDNA or gDNA that made up the material.

The sample comprised peripheral blood. The sequence derives from a human donor in a cohort sampled during active COVID-19.

The CDR3 spells CASSSTRASFTYEQYF. CDR3 coding DNA: TGTGCCAGCAGCTCAACGCGGGCTTCTTTTACCTACGAGCAGTACTTC. The rearrangement uses TRBV7-9 and TRBJ2-7; weak D call: TRBD2 (5 bases). The CDR3 loop spans 16 amino acids. Germline CDR1 reads SEHNR; CDR2 reads FQNEAQ (reference sequence). With 4 bases removed from V and 2 bases from J, the gap between germline ends came to 18 bases.